This record concerns one T cell receptor (beta chain) sequence. Antigen: not known. Cultured CD4+ T cell DNA was sequenced using the Oncomine TCR Beta short-read assay. MiXCR, applied by TCRdb to the PCR reads, yields one record per CDR3 protein. Among roughly 20,000 distinct CDR3 sequences listed, over 60% were seen once. With 7 bases clipped from V and 3 bases from J, the junction kept 8 bases outside the gene matches. CDR3 size: 14 residues. Germline V lookup: CDR1 MNHEY, CDR2 SMNVEV (reference sequence). Treatment given: approximately 11-day PBMC culture with coronavirus spike peptide pools or control peptides (ViraFEST assay). A negative selection step was used to isolate CD4+ T cells once culture had run for 10 to 11 days. This sample is part of a study of vaccination and CD4 T cells after COVID-19. The study's findings and limits: A nonsignificant median increase from roughly 21 to 40 SARS-CoV-2-reactive clonotypes was observed. Convalescent patients displayed spike mono-reactivity in 304 of 307 vaccine-specific clones.

The input for sequencing was CD4+ T cells from blood, cultured in vitro, taken after SARS-CoV-2 vaccination. The TCR comes from a human donor who received a COVID-19 vaccine. The chain carries TRBV27 and TRBJ1-2, with TRBD1 matching 7 bases. This chain's CDR3 is CASNETGRDYGYTF. In nucleotides, the CDR3 is TGTGCCAGCAACGAGACAGGGCGCGACTATGGCTACACCTTC.